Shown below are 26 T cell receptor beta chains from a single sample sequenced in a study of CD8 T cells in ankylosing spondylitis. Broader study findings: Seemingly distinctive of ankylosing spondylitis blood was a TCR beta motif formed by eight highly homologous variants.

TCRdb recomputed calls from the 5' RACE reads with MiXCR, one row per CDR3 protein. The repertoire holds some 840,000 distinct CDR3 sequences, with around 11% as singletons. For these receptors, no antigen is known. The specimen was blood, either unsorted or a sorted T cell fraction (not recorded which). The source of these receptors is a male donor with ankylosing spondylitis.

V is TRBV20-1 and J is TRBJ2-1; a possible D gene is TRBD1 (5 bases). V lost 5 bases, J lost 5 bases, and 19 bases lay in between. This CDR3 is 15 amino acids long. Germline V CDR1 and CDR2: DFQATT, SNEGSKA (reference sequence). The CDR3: CSALAVRGTDNEQFF. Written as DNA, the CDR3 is TGCAGTGCTCTGGCCGTAAGGGGCACGGACAATGAGCAGTTCTTC.

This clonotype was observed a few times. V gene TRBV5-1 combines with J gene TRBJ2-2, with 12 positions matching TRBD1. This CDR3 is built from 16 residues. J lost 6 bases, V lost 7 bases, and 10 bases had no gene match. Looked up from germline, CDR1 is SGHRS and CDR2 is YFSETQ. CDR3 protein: CASRRGQGALAGELFF. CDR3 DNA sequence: TGCGCCAGCCGACGGGGACAGGGGGCGCTTGCCGGGGAGCTGTTTTTT. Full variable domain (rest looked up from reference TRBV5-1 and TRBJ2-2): KAGVTQTPRYLIKTRGQQVTLSCSPISGHRSVSWYQQTPGQGLQFLFEYFSETQRNKGNFPGRFSGRQFSNSRSEMNVSTLELGDSALYLCASRRGQGALAGELFFGEGSRLTVL.

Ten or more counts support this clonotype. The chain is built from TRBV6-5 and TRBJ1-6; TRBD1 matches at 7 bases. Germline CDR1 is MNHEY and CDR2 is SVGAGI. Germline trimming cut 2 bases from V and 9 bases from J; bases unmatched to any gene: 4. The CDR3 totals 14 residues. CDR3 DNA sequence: TGTGCCAGCAGTTACGGGACAGAAGGTTCACCCCTCCACTTT. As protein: CASSYGTEGSPLHF.

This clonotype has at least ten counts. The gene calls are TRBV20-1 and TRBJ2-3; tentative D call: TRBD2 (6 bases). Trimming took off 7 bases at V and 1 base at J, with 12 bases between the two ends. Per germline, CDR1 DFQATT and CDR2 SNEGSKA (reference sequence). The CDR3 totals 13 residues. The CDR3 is CSVNTGGTDTQYF. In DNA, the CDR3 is TGCAGTGTGAATACGGGGGGCACAGATACGCAGTATTTT.

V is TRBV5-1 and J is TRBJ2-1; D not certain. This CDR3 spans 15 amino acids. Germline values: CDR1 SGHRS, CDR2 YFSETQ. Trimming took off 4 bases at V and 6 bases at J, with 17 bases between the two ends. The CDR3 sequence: CASSPAANSGNEQFF. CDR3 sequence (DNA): TGCGCCAGCAGCCCGGCCGCGAATTCGGGCAATGAGCAGTTCTTC. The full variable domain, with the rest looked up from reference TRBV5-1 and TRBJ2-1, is KAGVTQTPRYLIKTRGQQVTLSCSPISGHRSVSWYQQTPGQGLQFLFEYFSETQRNKGNFPGRFSGRQFSNSRSEMNVSTLELGDSALYLCASSPAANSGNEQFFGPGTRLTVL.

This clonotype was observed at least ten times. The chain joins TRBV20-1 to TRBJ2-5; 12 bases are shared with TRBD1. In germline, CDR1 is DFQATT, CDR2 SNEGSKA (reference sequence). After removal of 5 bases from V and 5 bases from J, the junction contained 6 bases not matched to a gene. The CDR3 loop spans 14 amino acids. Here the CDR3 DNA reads TGCAGTGCTTCGGGACAGGGGGCTGTTGAGACCCAGTACTTC. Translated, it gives CSASGQGAVETQYF.

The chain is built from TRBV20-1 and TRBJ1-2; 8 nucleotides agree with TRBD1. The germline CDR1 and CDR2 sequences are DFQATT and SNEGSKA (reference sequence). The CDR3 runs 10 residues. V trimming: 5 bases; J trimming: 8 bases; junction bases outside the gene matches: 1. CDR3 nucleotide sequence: TGCAGTGCTTGGGACAGGGGCTACACCTTC. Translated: CSAWDRGYTF.

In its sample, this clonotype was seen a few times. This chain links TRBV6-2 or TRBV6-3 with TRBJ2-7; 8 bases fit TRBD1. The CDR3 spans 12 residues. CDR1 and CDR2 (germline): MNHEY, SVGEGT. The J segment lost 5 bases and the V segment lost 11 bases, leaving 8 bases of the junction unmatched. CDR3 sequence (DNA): TGTGCCTCCAGGGACAGGCGGAACGAGCAGTACTTC. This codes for CASRDRRNEQYF.

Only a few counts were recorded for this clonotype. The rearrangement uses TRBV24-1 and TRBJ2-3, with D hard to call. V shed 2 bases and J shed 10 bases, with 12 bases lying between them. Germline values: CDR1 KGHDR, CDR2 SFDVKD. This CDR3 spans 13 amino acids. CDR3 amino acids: CATSDSRLPAQYF. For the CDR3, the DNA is TGTGCCACCAGTGATTCCAGACTGCCGGCGCAGTATTTT.

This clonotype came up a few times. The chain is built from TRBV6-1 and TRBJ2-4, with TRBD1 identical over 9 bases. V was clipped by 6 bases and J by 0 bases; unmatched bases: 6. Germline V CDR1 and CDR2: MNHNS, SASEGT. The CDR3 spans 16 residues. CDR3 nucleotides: TGTGCCAGCAGGGGGGACAGGGCCCTAGCCAAAAACATTCAGTACTTC. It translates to CASRGDRALAKNIQYF.

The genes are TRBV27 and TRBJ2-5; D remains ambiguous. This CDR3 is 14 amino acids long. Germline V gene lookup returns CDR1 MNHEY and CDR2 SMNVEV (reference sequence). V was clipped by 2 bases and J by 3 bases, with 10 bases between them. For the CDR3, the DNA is TGTGCCAGCAGTTTAAGGCAGAGAGAAGAGACCCAGTACTTC. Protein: CASSLRQREETQYF.

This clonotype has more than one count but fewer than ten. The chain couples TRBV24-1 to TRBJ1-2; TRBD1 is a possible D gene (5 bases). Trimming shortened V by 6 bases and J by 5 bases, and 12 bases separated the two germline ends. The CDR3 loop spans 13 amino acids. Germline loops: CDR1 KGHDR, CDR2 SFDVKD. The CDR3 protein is CATSLGRNYGYTF. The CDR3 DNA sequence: TGTGCCACCAGTCTGGGGCGTAATTATGGCTACACCTTC.

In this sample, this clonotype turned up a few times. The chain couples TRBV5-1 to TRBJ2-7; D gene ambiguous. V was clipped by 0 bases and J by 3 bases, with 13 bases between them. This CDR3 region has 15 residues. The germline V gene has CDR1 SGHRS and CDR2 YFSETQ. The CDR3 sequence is CASSLVAGDFYEQYF. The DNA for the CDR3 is TGCGCCAGCAGCTTGGTGGCAGGAGACTTCTACGAGCAGTACTTC.

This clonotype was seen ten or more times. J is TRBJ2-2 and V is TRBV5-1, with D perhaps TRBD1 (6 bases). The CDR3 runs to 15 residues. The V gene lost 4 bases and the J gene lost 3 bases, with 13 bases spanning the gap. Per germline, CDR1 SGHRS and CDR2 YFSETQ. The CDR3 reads CASSPGTLHTGELFF. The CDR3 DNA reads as TGCGCCAGCAGCCCCGGGACACTTCACACCGGGGAGCTGTTTTTT.

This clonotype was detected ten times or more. CDR3 sequence reads: CSARGGAGEETQYF. CDR3 nucleotide sequence: TGCAGTGCTAGAGGGGGGGCGGGAGAAGAGACCCAGTACTTC. The rearrangement uses TRBV20-1 and TRBJ2-5; D may be TRBD2 (7 bases). Germline lookup yields CDR1 DFQATT and CDR2 SNEGSKA (reference sequence). Trimming removed 1 base from V and 3 bases from J, with 12 bases in between. The CDR3 contains 14 residues.

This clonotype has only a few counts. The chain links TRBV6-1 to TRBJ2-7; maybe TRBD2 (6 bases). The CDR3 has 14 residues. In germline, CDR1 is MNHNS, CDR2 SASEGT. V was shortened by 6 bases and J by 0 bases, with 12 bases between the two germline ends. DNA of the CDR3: TGTGCCAGCAGGGATGGGACTTTCTCCTACGAGCAGTACTTC. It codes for CASRDGTFSYEQYF.

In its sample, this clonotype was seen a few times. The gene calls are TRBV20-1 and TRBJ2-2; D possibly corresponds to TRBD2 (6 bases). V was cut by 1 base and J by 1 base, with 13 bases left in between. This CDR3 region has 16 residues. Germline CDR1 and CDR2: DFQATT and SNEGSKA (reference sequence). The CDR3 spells CSARGGLGGNTGELFF. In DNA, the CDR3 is TGCAGTGCTAGAGGAGGCTTGGGAGGGAACACCGGGGAGCTGTTTTTT.

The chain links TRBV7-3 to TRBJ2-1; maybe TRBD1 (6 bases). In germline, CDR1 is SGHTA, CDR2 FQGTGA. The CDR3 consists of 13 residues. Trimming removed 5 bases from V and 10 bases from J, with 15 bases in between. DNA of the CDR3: TGTGCCAGCAGCCAAAACAGGGCCGGGGAGCAGTTCTTC. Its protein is CASSQNRAGEQFF.

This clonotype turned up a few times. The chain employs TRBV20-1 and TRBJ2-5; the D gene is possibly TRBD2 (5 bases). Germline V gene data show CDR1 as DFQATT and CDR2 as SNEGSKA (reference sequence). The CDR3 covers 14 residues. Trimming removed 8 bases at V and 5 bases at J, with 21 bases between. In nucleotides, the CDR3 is TGCAGTACGGAGAAGCTCCCGGGCGGGGAGACCCAGTACTTC. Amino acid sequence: CSTEKLPGGETQYF.

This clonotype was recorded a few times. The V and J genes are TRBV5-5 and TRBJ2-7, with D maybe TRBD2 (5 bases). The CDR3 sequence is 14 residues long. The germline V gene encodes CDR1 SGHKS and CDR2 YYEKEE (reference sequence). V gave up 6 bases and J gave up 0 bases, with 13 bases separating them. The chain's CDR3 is CASNDYPTSYEQYF. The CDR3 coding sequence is TGTGCCAGCAACGACTACCCGACCTCCTACGAGCAGTACTTC.

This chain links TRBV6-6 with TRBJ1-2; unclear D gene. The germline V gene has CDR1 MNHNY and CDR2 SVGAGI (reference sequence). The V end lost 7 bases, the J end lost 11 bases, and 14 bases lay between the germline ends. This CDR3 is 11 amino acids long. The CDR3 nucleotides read TGTGCCAGCAAACAGTCCGCGGGGTACACCTTC. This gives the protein CASKQSAGYTF.

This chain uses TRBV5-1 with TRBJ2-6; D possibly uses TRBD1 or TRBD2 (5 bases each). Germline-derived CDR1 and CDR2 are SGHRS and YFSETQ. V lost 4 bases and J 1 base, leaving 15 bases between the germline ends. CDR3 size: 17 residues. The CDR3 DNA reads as TGCGCCAGCAGCCGGGACGGTGATCCATCTGGGGCCAACGTCCTGACTTTC. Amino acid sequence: CASSRDGDPSGANVLTF.

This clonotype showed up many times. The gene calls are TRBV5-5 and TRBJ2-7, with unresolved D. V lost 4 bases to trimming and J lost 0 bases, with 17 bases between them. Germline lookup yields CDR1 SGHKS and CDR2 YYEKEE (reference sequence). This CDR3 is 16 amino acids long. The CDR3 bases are TGTGCCAGCAGCACCAATCCTACCACGAGCTCCTACGAGCAGTACTTC. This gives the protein CASSTNPTTSSYEQYF.

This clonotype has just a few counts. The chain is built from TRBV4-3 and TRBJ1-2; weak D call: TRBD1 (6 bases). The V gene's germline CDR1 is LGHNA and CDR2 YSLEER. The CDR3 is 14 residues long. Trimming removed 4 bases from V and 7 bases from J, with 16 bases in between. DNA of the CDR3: TGCGCCAGCAGCCGGTCGGGGGGCGCGATTGGCTACACCTTC. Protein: CASSRSGGAIGYTF.

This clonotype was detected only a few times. The CDR3 is CASLREYGYNEQFF. For the CDR3, the DNA is TGTGCCAGCCTAAGGGAGTATGGATACAATGAGCAGTTCTTC. The chain recombines TRBV6-1 with TRBJ2-1; tentatively, D is TRBD2 (5 bases). The CDR3 consists of 14 residues. CDR1 is MNHNS and CDR2 is SASEGT in the germline V gene. V lost 8 bases to trimming and J lost 4 bases, with 15 bases between them.

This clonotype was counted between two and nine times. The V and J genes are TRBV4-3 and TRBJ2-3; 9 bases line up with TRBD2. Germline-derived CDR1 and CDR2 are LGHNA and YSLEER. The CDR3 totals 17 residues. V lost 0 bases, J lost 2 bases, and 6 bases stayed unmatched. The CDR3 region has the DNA TGCGCCAGCAGCCAAGATATTTCTAGCGGGAACACAGATACGCAGTATTTT. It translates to CASSQDISSGNTDTQYF.